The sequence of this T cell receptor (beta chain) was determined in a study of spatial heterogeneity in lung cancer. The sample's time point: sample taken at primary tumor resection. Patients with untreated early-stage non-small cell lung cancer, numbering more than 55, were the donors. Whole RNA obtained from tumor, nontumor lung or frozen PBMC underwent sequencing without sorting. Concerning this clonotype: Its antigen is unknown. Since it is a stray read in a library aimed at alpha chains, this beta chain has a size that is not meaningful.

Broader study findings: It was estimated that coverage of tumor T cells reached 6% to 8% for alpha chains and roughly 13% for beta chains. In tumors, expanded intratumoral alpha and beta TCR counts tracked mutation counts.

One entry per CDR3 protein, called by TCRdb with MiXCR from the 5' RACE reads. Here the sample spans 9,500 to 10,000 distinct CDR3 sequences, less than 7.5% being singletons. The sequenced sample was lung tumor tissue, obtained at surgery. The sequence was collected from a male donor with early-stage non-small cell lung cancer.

CDR3 protein: CSVPSGSSSYNEQFF. The CDR3 DNA is TGCAGCGTCCCCAGCGGGTCAAGCTCCTACAATGAGCAGTTCTTC. The J gene is TRBJ2-1, the V gene TRBV29-1; TRBD2 might be the D (6 bases). The CDR3 totals 15 residues. The V and J ends lost 6 bases and 0 bases respectively, with 15 bases between them. Germline lookup yields CDR1 SQVTM and CDR2 ANQGSEA.